This record looks at one T cell receptor (beta chain) sequence and its context. Its specificity is unknown. This sample is drawn from a study of shared clonotypes between healthy human individuals. Overall study context: Participating donors consisted of two women and a few men aged 18 to 49. General observations from the study: The sampled material consisted only of blood, and tissue repertoires are likely to differ. Lower generation probabilities were found for non-shared clonotypes than for those shared by all four donors.

This CDR3 contains 13 residues. Trimming took 7 bases from V and 0 from J, leaving 5 bases between them. Germline CDR1 reads SGHRS; CDR2 reads YFSETQ. Sorted subsets were amplified in replicate PCRs using 200 to 250 ng DNA, approximately 30,000 T cell genomes. Clones were read by immunoSEQ multiplex PCR, and TCRdb kept only the in-frame ones, dropping some. This sample has over a million clones, with just under 99% found just once. Sequences were obtained from naive CD4+ T cells sorted from blood. As to subset: CD45RA+ positively selected. This clonotype was obtained from a young man in good health. This sequence joins TRBV5-1 and TRBJ2-6; D remains ambiguous. CDR3 region: CASAFSGANVLTF. The CDR3 bases are TGCGCCAGCGCTTTCTCTGGGGCCAACGTCCTGACTTTC.